This T cell receptor beta chain stems from a study of OX40 agonist ivuxolimab in advanced cancers. For the study at large: There were three patients with partial responses, one having hepatocellular carcinoma and two cutaneous melanoma. Whole-study results and caveats: The mean number of expanded clones was higher in CD8+ T cells than in CD4+. Some nonresponders additionally presented with little normalized T-cell clonal expansion.

Sequencing used immunoSEQ multiplex PCR; TCRdb keeps in-frame clones, though not all of them. The profile shows about 64,000 clones, 84% of them singletons. In its sample, this clone is medium-sized. Antigen specificity is unknown. This CDR3 region has 13 residues. V lost 3 bases, J lost 5 bases, and 11 bases lay in between. CDR1 SGHVS and CDR2 FQNEAQ come from the germline V gene. The V call is TRBV7-8, the J call TRBJ2-7; TRBD1 or TRBD2 may be the D gene (6 bases each). The sample in question was CD4+ or CD8+ T cells sorted from blood, obtained in a trial of the OX40 agonist ivuxolimab. The origin of this receptor is an adult with an advanced solid tumor such as melanoma, head and neck, liver or kidney cancer. The CDR3 here is CASSLSGGHEQYF. The CDR3 bases are TGTGCCAGCAGCTTGTCCGGGGGCCACGAGCAGTACTTC.